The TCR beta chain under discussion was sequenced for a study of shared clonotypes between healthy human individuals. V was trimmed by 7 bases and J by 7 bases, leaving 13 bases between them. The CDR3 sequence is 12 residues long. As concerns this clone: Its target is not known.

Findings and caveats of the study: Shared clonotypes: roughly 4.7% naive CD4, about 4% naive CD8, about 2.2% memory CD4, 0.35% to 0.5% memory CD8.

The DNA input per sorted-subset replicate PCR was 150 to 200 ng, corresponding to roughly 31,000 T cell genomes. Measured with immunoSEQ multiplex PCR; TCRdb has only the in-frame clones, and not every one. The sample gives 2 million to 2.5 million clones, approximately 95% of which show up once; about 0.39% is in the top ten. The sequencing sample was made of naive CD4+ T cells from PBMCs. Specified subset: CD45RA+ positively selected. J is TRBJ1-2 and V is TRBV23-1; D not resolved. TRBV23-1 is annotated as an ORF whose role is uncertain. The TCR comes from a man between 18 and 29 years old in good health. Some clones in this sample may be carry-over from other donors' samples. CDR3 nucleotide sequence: TGCGCCAGCATCCCGTTGAGGGTTGGCTACACCTTC. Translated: CASIPLRVGYTF.